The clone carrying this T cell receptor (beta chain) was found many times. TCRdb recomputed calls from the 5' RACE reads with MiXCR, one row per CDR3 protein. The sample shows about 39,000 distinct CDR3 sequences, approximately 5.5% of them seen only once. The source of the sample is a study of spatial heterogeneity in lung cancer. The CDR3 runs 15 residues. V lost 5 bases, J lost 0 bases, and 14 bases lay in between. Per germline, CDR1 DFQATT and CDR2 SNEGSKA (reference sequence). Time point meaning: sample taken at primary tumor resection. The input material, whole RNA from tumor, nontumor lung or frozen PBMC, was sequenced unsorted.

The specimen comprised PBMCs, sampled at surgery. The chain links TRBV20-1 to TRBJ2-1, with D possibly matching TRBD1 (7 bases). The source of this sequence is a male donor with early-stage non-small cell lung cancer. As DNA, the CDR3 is TGCAGTGCTTCCAGGGGGGCCCCCTCCTACAATGAGCAGTTCTTC. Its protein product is CSASRGAPSYNEQFF.